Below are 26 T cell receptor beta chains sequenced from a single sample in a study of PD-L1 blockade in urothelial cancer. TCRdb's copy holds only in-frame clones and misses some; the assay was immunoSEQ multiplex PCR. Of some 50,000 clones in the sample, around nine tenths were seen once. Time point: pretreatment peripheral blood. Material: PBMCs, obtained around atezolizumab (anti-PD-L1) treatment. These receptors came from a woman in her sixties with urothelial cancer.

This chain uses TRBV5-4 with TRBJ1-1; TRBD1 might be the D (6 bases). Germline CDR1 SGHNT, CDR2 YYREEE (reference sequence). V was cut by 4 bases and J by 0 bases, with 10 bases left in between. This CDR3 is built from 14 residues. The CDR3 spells CASSGGGMNTEAFF. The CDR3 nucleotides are TGTGCCAGCAGCGGGGGCGGCATGAACACTGAAGCTTTCTTT.

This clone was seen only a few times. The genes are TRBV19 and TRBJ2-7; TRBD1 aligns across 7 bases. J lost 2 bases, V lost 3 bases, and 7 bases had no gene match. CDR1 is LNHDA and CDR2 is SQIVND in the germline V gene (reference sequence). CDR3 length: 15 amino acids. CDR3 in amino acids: CASSIETGRTYEQYF. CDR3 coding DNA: TGTGCCAGTAGTATCGAGACAGGGCGAACCTACGAGCAGTACTTC.

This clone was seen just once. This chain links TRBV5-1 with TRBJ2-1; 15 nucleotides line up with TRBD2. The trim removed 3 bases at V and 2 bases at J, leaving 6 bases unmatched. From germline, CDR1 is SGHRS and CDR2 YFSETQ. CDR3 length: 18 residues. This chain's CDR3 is CASSSRTSGGAAYNEQFF. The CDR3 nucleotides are TGCGCCAGCAGCTCTCGGACTAGCGGGGGGGCAGCCTACAATGAGCAGTTCTTC.

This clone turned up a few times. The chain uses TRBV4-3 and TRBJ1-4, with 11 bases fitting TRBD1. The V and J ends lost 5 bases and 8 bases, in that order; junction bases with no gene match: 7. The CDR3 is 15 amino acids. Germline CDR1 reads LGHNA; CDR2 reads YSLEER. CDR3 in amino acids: CASSVGTGGWEKLFF. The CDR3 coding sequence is TGCGCCAGCAGCGTCGGGACAGGGGGTTGGGAAAAACTGTTTTTT.

In DNA form, the CDR3 reads TGTGCCAGCAGCGCCGGGGACAGGCATCCAGAAAAACTGTTTTTT. It translates to CASSAGDRHPEKLFF. The chain joins TRBV9 to TRBJ1-4; TRBD1 matches 8 bases. The J segment lost 8 bases and the V segment lost 3 bases, leaving 9 bases of the junction unmatched. CDR3 length equals 15 residues. The V gene's germline CDR1 is SGDLS and CDR2 YYNGEE.

The CDR3 spells CASTVDSRGNTEAFF. The CDR3 DNA follows: TGTGCCAGCACGGTGGACAGCCGAGGAAACACTGAAGCTTTCTTT. The V and J genes are TRBV2 and TRBJ1-1; possibly TRBD1 for D (6 bases). Germline CDR1 and CDR2: SNHLY and FYNNEI. V lost 7 bases, J lost 2 bases, and 17 bases lay in between. The CDR3 contains 15 residues. Full variable domain (outside the CDR3, taken from reference TRBV2 and TRBJ1-1): EPEVTQTPSHQVTQMGQEVILRCVPISNHLYFYWYRQILGQKVEFLVSFYNNEISEKSEIFDDQFSVERPDGSNFTLKIRSTKLEDSAMYFCASTVDSRGNTEAFFGQGTRLTVV.

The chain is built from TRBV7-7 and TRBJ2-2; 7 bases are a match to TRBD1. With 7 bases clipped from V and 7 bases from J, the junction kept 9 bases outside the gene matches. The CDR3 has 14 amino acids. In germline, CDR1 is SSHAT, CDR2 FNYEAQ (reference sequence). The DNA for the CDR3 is TGTGCCAGCACAGGACAGGCAGGCGGCGGGGAGCTGTTTTTT. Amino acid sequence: CASTGQAGGGELFF.

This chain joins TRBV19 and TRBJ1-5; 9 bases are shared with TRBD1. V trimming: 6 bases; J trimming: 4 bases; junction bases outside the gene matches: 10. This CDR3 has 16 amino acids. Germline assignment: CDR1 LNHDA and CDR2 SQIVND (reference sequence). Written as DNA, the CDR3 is TGTGCCAGTAGGCGCCGGGACAGGGTAGGGAATCAGCCCCAGCATTTT. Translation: CASRRRDRVGNQPQHF.

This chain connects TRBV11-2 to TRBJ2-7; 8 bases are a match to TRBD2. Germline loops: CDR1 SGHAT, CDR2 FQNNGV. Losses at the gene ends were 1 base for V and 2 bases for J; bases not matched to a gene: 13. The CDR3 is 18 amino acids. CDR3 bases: TGTGCCAGCAGCTTAGGATTTACTAGCGGCTTAAAAACCTACGAGCAGTACTTC. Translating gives CASSLGFTSGLKTYEQYF.

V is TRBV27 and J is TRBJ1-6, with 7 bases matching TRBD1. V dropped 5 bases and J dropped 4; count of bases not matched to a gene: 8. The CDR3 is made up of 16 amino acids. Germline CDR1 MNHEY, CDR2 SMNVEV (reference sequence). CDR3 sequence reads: CASSLSRGLYNSPLHF. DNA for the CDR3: TGTGCCAGCAGTCTAAGTAGGGGGCTTTATAATTCACCCCTCCACTTT.

CDR3 amino acids: CASRSGTGVTGELFF. In DNA, the CDR3 is TGTGCCAGCAGATCCGGGACAGGGGTGACCGGGGAGCTGTTTTTT. V and J are TRBV6-1 and TRBJ2-2; 10 bases fit TRBD1. CDR1 is MNHNS and CDR2 is SASEGT in the germline V gene. V lost 6 bases, J lost 5 bases, and 6 bases stayed unmatched. CDR3 length: 15 residues.

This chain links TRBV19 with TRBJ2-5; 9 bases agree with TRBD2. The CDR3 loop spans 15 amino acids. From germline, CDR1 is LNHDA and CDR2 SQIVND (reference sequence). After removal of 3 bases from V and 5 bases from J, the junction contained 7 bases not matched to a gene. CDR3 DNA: TGTGCCAGTAGTATCGCGGGAGGGCCTGTGGAGACCCAGTACTTC. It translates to CASSIAGGPVETQYF. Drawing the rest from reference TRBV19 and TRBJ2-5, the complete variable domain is DGGITQSPKYLFRKEGQNVTLSCEQNLNHDAMYWYRQDPGQGLRLIYYSQIVNDFQKGDIAEGYSVSREKKESFPLTVTSAQKNPTAFYLCASSIAGGPVETQYFGPGTRLLVL.

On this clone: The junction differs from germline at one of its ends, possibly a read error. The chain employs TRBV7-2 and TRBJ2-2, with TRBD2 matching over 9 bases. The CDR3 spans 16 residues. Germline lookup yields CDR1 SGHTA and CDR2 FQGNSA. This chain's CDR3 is CASSIASGANTGELFF. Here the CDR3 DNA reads TGTGCCAGCAGCATAGCTAGCGGGGCGAACACCGGGGAGCTGTTTTTT. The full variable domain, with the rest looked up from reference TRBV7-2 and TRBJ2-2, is GAGVSQSPSNKVTEKGKDVELRCDPISGHTALYWYRQSLGQGLEFLIYFQGNSAPDKSGLPSDRFSAERTGGSVSTLTIQRTQQEDSAVYLCASSIASGANTGELFFGEGSRLTVL.

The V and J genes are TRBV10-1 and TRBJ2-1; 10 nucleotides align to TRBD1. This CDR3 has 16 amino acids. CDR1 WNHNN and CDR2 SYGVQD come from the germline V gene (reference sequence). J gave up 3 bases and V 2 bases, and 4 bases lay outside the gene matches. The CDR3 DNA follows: TGCGCCAGCAGTGAGATAGGACAGGGGGGCTACAATGAGCAGTTCTTC. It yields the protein CASSEIGQGGYNEQFF.

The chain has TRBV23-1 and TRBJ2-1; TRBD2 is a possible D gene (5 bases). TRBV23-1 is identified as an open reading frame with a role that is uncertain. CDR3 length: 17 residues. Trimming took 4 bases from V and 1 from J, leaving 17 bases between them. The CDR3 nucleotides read TGCGCCAGCAGTCCCGGACTCCCGCTGGGATCCTACAATGAGCAGTTCTTC. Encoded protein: CASSPGLPLGSYNEQFF.

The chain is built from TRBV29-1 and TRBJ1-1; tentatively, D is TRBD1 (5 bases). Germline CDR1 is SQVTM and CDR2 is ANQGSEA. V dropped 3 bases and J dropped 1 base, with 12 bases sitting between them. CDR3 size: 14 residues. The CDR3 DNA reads TGCAGCGTTGAGCGGGGGGGATCGAACACTGAAGCTTTCTTT. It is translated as CSVERGGSNTEAFF.

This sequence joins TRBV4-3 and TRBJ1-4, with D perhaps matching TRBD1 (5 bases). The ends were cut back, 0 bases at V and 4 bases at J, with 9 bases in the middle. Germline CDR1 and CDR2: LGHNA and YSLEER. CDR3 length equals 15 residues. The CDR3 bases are TGCGCCAGCAGCCAAGACTCGGGGGGTAATGAAAAACTGTTTTTT. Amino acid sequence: CASSQDSGGNEKLFF.

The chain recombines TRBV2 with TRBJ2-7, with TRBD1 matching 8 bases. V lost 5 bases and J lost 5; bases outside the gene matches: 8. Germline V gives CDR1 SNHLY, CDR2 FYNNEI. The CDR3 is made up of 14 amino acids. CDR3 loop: CASSIDRGINEQYF. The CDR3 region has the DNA TGTGCCAGCAGTATCGACAGGGGAATCAACGAGCAGTACTTC.

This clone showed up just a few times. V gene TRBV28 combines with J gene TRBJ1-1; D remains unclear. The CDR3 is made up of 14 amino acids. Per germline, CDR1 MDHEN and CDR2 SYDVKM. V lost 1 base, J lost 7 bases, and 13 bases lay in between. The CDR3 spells CASSLSGFGNEAFF. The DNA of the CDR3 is TGTGCCAGCAGTTTATCCGGATTCGGGAATGAAGCTTTCTTT.

The CDR3 spells CSARFVYEQYF. CDR3 sequence (DNA): TGCAGTGCTAGGTTCGTCTACGAGCAGTACTTC. The chain recombines TRBV20-1 with TRBJ2-7; no clear D. The V end was cut by 3 bases, the J end by 3 bases, with 6 bases between. This CDR3 has 11 residues. CDR1 DFQATT and CDR2 SNEGSKA come from the germline V gene (reference sequence).

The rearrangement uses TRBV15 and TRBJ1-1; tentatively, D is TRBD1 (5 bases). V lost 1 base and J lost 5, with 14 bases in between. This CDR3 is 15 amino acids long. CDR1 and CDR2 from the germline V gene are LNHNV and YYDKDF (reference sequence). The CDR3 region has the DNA TGTGCCACCAGCAGAGCTCGGGGGGGAGCAACTGAAGCTTTCTTT. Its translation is CATSRARGGATEAFF.

The CDR3 region is CASSPYTDRVYGYTF. The CDR3 nucleotides are TGTGCCAGCAGCCCATATACTGACAGGGTCTATGGCTACACCTTC. The rearrangement joins TRBV7-9 to TRBJ1-2, with TRBD1 matching 7 bases. V dropped 5 bases and J dropped 4; count of bases not matched to a gene: 10. The CDR3 runs to 15 residues. Germline assignment: CDR1 SEHNR and CDR2 FQNEAQ (reference sequence).

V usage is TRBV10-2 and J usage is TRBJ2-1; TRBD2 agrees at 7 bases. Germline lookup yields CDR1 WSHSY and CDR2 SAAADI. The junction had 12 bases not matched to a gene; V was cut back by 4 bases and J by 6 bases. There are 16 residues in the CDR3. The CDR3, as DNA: TGCGCCAGCAGTGGGGCTAGCGGATGGGTGGGCAATGAGCAGTTCTTC. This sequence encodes CASSGASGWVGNEQFF.

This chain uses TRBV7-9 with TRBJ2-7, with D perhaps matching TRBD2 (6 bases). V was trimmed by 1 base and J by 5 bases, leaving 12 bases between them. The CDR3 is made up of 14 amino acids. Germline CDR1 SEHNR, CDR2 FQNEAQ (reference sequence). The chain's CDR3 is CASSLEGRQDEQYF. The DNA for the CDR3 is TGTGCCAGCAGCTTAGAGGGGAGGCAAGACGAGCAGTACTTC.

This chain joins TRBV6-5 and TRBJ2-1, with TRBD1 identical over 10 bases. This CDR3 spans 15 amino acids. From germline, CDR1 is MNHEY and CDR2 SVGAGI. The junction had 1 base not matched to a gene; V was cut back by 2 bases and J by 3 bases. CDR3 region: CASSYGDRGYNEQFF. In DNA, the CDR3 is TGTGCCAGCAGTTACGGGGACAGGGGCTACAATGAGCAGTTCTTC.

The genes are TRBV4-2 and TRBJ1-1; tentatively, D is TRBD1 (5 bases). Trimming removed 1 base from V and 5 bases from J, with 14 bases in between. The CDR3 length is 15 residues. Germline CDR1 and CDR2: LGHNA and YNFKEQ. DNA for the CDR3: TGTGCCAGCAGCCAAGCACGGACGGGGGGGACTGAAGCTTTCTTT. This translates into CASSQARTGGTEAFF.